What follows are 9 T cell receptor beta chains derived from one specimen sequenced in a study of shared clonotypes between healthy human individuals (TCRdb year 2020). For the CD8 naive samples, CD45RO-negative cells were positively selected for CCR7, yielding a CD45RA+CCR7+ population from which TemRA cells were excluded. To prepare the library, the immunoSEQ multiplex PCR assay was applied. Imported from immuneACCESS, the table was reduced by TCRdb to in-frame sequences with V and J called. These copies leave out some clones; in studies compared against another copy, an unresolved V gene accounts for under half, and the cause of the remainder is not known. This sample gives about 1,900,000 clones in total; approximately 94% of them show up just once. The ten top clones hold 1% to 1.5% of the sample. Sample: naive CD8+ T cells sorted from blood. The sample's cell subset or site label is to be understood as: CD45RA+CCR7+. These TCRs come from a man aged 18-30 years in good health.

V is TRBV6-1 and J is TRBJ1-6, with TRBD1 matching over 8 bases. The CDR3 length is 15 residues. After removal of 1 base from V and 5 bases from J, the junction contained 1 base not matched to a gene. Germline loops: CDR1 MNHNS, CDR2 SASEGT. CDR3 sequence: CASSEGTGNNSPLHF. CDR3 in DNA: TGTGCCAGCAGTGAAGGGACAGGGAATAATTCACCCCTCCACTTT.

The V and J genes are TRBV4-1 and TRBJ2-7, with D maybe TRBD2 (6 bases). Germline V CDR1 and CDR2: MGHRA, YSYEKL. The CDR3 is 17 residues long. V was shortened by 1 base and J by 5 bases, with 21 bases between the two germline ends. For the CDR3, the DNA is TGCGCCAGCAGCCAAGGTTATATGCGGGGCCAGGAGGACGAGCAGTACTTC. It encodes CASSQGYMRGQEDEQYF.

The J gene is TRBJ2-2, the V gene TRBV28; 10 bases align to TRBD1. CDR1 MDHEN and CDR2 SYDVKM come from the germline V gene. The CDR3 length is 17 residues. V trimming: 3 bases; J trimming: 0 bases; junction bases outside the gene matches: 4. CDR3 amino acids: CASSFPGQGSNTGELFF. CDR3 DNA: TGTGCCAGCAGTTTCCCGGGACAGGGGTCGAACACCGGGGAGCTGTTTTTT.

This chain joins TRBV15 and TRBJ1-1; D gene ambiguous. The germline V gene encodes CDR1 LNHNV and CDR2 YYDKDF (reference sequence). V lost 0 bases and J 8 bases, leaving 10 bases between the germline ends. The CDR3 is 13 residues long. CDR3 bases: TGTGCCACCAGCAGAGAGTCCACTGAGGAAGCTTTCTTT. As protein: CATSRESTEEAFF.

As for this clone: The same CDR3 also results from other DNA sequences found in this sample. The rearrangement joins TRBV4-1 to TRBJ2-7; a weak D match, TRBD2 (5 bases). CDR1 is MGHRA and CDR2 is YSYEKL in the germline V gene. Trimming pared 0 bases from V and 0 bases from J, leaving 9 bases between. The CDR3 consists of 15 residues. CDR3 nucleotides: TGCGCCAGCAGCCAAGAGGATGGGAGCTCCTACGAGCAGTACTTC. Translating it yields CASSQEDGSSYEQYF.

The DNA for the CDR3 is TGTGCCAGCAGCCCCGCGACGCCGGGGCACCTGGGGTCGTACAATGAGCAGTTCTTC. It encodes CASSPATPGHLGSYNEQFF. This chain uses TRBV7-9 with TRBJ2-1; either TRBD1 or TRBD2 may supply D (5 bases each). This CDR3 region has 19 residues. Germline V gene lookup returns CDR1 SEHNR and CDR2 FQNEAQ (reference sequence). The V and J ends lost 5 bases and 4 bases respectively, with 27 bases between them.

This clone was observed a few times. The chain is built from TRBV2 and TRBJ1-6; 10 nucleotides line up with TRBD1. From germline, CDR1 is SNHLY and CDR2 FYNNEI. The CDR3 is made up of 14 amino acids. Trimming took 11 bases from V and 7 from J; bases not matched to a gene: 8. The CDR3 loop reads CAAYEGQGNSPLHF. CDR3 bases: TGTGCCGCGTACGAGGGACAGGGGAATTCACCCCTCCACTTT.

The CDR3 DNA is TGTGCCAGCAGCCTCACGGGGCCGGGGCATGAGCAGTTCTTC. It yields the protein CASSLTGPGHEQFF. The rearrangement joins TRBV7-3 to TRBJ2-1; D might be TRBD1 or TRBD2, each matching 5 bases. Per germline, CDR1 SGHTA and CDR2 FQGTGA. The CDR3 has 14 amino acids. Trimming removed 5 bases at V and 8 bases at J, with 16 bases between.

The rearrangement joins TRBV5-6 to TRBJ2-1; the D gene is possibly TRBD1 (5 bases). V lost 4 bases and J lost 4, with 6 bases in between. Germline V gene sequence: CDR1 SGHDT, CDR2 YYEEEE. The length of the CDR3 is 12 residues. CDR3 in DNA: TGTGCCAGCAGCCGACAGTACAATGAGCAGTTCTTC. Its translation is CASSRQYNEQFF.